This TCR beta chain was sequenced for a study of TIL therapy for anti-PD-1-resistant metastatic lung cancer. This sample's time point: pre-treatment sample, taken before nivolumab and TIL therapy. Adults with stage 4 NSCLC were enrolled in a phase I trial. The libraries were made with immunoSEQ v3. Clones were read by immunoSEQ multiplex PCR, and TCRdb kept only the in-frame ones, dropping some. This sample has 50,000 to 65,000 clones, with over 75% found just once. The study, taken as a whole, reports: After infusion, TIL clonotypes partly replaced peripheral T cells and declined over months.

This clone has a single count. Antigen unknown. The germline V gene has CDR1 KGHSH and CDR2 LQKENI. There are 13 residues in the CDR3. The J segment lost 8 bases and the V segment lost 2 bases, leaving 0 bases of the junction unmatched. The receptor's source is a person aged 25 to 79 with non-small cell lung cancer. The sequences come from blood, collected at baseline. The V gene is TRBV18, the J gene TRBJ1-4; 9 nucleotides match TRBD1. CDR3 coding DNA: TGTGCCAGCTCACCAGGGACAGGGGAAAAACTGTTTTTT. Amino acids: CASSPGTGEKLFF. Looking up the rest from reference TRBV18 and TRBJ1-4 gives the full variable domain: NAGVMQNPRHLVRRRGQEARLRCSPMKGHSHVYWYRQLPEEGLKFMVYLQKENIIDESGMPKERFSAEFPKEGPSILRIQQVVRGDSAAYFCASSPGTGEKLFFGSGTQLSVL.